The clone carrying this TCR beta chain is a singleton in its sample. Antigen specificity is unknown. Clones were sequenced by immunoSEQ multiplex PCR, and TCRdb holds only the in-frame ones, with some missing. The sample records around 300,000 clones, 88% being singletons. These data are taken from a study of cytomegalovirus exposure and HLA in healthy donors. Study-wide background: The same platform was used for the roughly 110 validation repertoires as for the 600 to 700 first-cohort repertoires, as reported in a later analysis. Study observations and caveats: Among TCR beta chains, those listed as cytomegalovirus-associated numbered fewer than 200. Generally TCR sequences proved uncommon, though certain public TCRs appeared in numerous donors. Reported results showed that the classifier diagnosed cytomegalovirus status with high specificity and sensitivity.

Trimming pared 3 bases from V and 3 bases from J, leaving 15 bases between. The length of the CDR3 is 15 residues. Germline V lookup: CDR1 SGHRS, CDR2 YFSETQ. The chain joins TRBV5-1 to TRBJ1-1, with D possibly being TRBD1 (5 bases). Sequences were obtained from PBMCs. This sequence was found in a man in his thirties or forties in good health and CMV-seronegative. In nucleotides, the CDR3 is TGCGCCAGCAGCTCTCATACAGGAACCTACACTGAAGCTTTCTTT. Its protein product is CASSSHTGTYTEAFF.